This TCR beta chain came from a study of cytomegalovirus exposure and HLA in healthy donors. About this clone itself: Its antigen remains unknown.

CDR3 length equals 15 residues. In germline, CDR1 is MDHEN, CDR2 SYDVKM. Trimming took off 7 bases at V and 4 bases at J, with 19 bases between the two ends. Study-wide findings and caveats: Later on, analysis showed that most CMV-associated TCR beta chains appeared to be HLA-restricted.

The primer mix had 60 Vbeta and 13 Jbeta primers. Clones were read by immunoSEQ multiplex PCR, and TCRdb kept only the in-frame ones, dropping some. Among some 95,000 clones, 78% were seen once, and the ten largest hold approximately 4%. The chain links TRBV28 to TRBJ1-1; weak D call: TRBD1 (6 bases). The material sequenced was PBMCs. The origin of this receptor is a woman aged 35 to 49 in good health and CMV-seropositive. The CDR3 is CASTLPGDQGTEAFF. For the CDR3, the DNA is TGTGCCAGCACTCTTCCAGGGGATCAGGGCACTGAAGCTTTCTTT.